These 8 T cell receptor beta chains originate from one sample sequenced in a study of blood T cells in healthy people across ages. Combining a sample-barcoded 5' primer with a J-beta primer mix, a second PCR ran for roughly 7 to 12 cycles. TCRdb processed the 5' RACE reads anew with MiXCR; each CDR3 protein has one entry. The sample records around 1,500,000 distinct CDR3 sequences, roughly 40% being singletons. The sequenced sample was blood. These receptors came from a woman between 18 and 30 years old in good health.

This clonotype was seen at least ten times. This chain's CDR3 is CSARDPTRNEQFF. CDR3 nucleotide sequence: TGCAGTGCTAGAGACCCAACGCGGAATGAGCAGTTCTTC. The chain carries TRBV20-1 and TRBJ2-1; D unresolved. Germline CDR1 is DFQATT and CDR2 is SNEGSKA (reference sequence). V shed 0 bases and J shed 7 bases, with 10 bases lying between them. The length of the CDR3 is 13 residues.

V is TRBV7-7 and J is TRBJ2-5; perhaps TRBD1 as D (5 bases). Matching the DNA end better, TRBJ2-7 makes the J call doubtful. The CDR3 consists of 15 residues. Germline V gene sequence: CDR1 SSHAT, CDR2 FNYEAQ (reference sequence). The CDR3 loop reads CASSFGHLGAYEQYF. CDR3 DNA sequence: TGTGCCAGCAGCTTCGGACACTTAGGGGCTTACGAGCAGTACTTC.

CDR3 in DNA: TGCGCCAGCAGCGAGAGCGGGGCCTACAATGAGCAGTTCTTC. The encoded protein is CASSESGAYNEQFF. V usage is TRBV5-1 and J usage is TRBJ2-1; 7 bases fit TRBD2. CDR3 length equals 14 residues. Germline V lookup: CDR1 SGHRS, CDR2 YFSETQ. The junction had 3 bases not matched to a gene; V was cut back by 4 bases and J by 2 bases. The full variable domain, rest sourced from reference TRBV5-1 and TRBJ2-1, is KAGVTQTPRYLIKTRGQQVTLSCSPISGHRSVSWYQQTPGQGLQFLFEYFSETQRNKGNFPGRFSGRQFSNSRSEMNVSTLELGDSALYLCASSESGAYNEQFFGPGTRLTVL.

The rearrangement joins TRBV11-1 to TRBJ2-5; D is unclear. Germline V gives CDR1 SGHAT, CDR2 FQDESV (reference sequence). The CDR3 loop spans 14 amino acids. V was pared by 3 bases and J by 1 base, with 9 bases between. The CDR3 coding sequence is TGTGCCAGCAGCTTGATGCATGTCCAAGAGACCCAGTACTTC. This translates into CASSLMHVQETQYF.

The DNA for the CDR3 is TGCGCCAGCAGCCCCGGAGAATTGGGCTACACCTTC. Its protein product is CASSPGELGYTF. The V gene is TRBV5-1, the J gene TRBJ1-2; D call uncertain. The CDR3 is 12 amino acids. V was clipped by 4 bases and J by 8 bases, with 12 bases between them. Germline loops: CDR1 SGHRS, CDR2 YFSETQ. The whole variable domain, remainder taken from reference TRBV5-1 and TRBJ1-2, is KAGVTQTPRYLIKTRGQQVTLSCSPISGHRSVSWYQQTPGQGLQFLFEYFSETQRNKGNFPGRFSGRQFSNSRSEMNVSTLELGDSALYLCASSPGELGYTFGSGTRLTVV.

The V gene is TRBV3-1, the J gene TRBJ1-6; TRBD1 aligns across 8 bases. Looked up from germline, CDR1 is LGHDT and CDR2 is YNNKEL (reference sequence). The CDR3 length is 15 residues. V lost 5 bases and J lost 7; bases outside the gene matches: 7. The DNA for the CDR3 is TGTGCCAGCAGCTTCCTGGACAGGGAAAATTCACCCCTCCACTTT. It is translated as CASSFLDRENSPLHF. Filled out from reference TRBV3-1 and TRBJ1-6, the complete variable domain reads DTAVSQTPKYLVTQMGNDKSIKCEQNLGHDTMYWYKQDSKKFLKIMFSYNNKELIINETVPNRFSPKSPDKAHLNLHINSLELGDSAVYFCASSFLDRENSPLHFGNGTRLTVT.

This rearrangement joins TRBV20-1 to TRBJ2-7; 8 bases are a match to TRBD2. Unmatched junction bases numbered 4, after V lost 0 bases and J lost 3 bases. The CDR3 covers 14 residues. Germline V gives CDR1 DFQATT, CDR2 SNEGSKA (reference sequence). The CDR3 region is CSARDHTSGYEQYF. Here the CDR3 DNA reads TGCAGTGCTAGAGATCACACTAGCGGCTACGAGCAGTACTTC.

The CDR3 loop reads CASSTRGELAGRETQYF. In DNA, the CDR3 is TGTGCCAGCAGTACTAGGGGGGAGCTAGCCGGGCGAGAGACCCAGTACTTC. The V gene is TRBV6-5, the J gene TRBJ2-5; D tentatively fits TRBD1 or TRBD2 (6 bases each). CDR1 and CDR2 from the germline V gene are MNHEY and SVGAGI. The CDR3 is 17 amino acids. The V gene lost 5 bases and the J gene lost 4 bases, with 23 bases spanning the gap.